This is a list of T cell receptor beta chains from one sample in a study of blood T cell repertoires in COVID-19. The protocol was immunoSEQ multiplex PCR, while the TCRdb copy is restricted to in-frame clones and leaves out a portion. The sample carries about 200,000 clones, around 92% recorded once. The sequenced sample was PBMCs or T cells enriched from blood (not recorded which). These receptors all come from a woman aged 18-35 years who had recovered from COVID-19. Both conserved end residues are part of each CDR3. D genes are given only for firm matches. Not all rows give a size; the values are once, few, many and, for expanded clones, a class.

>once|TRBV5-6|NA|TRBJ1-2
CASSLVAREIGYTF
TGTGCCAGCAGCTTGGTTGCCAGGGAAATAGGCTACACCTTC
>NA|TRBV29-1|TRBD1|TRBJ2-5
CSVKALGQGGETQYF
TGCAGCGTCAAAGCCCTGGGACAGGGCGGGGAGACCCAGTACTTC
>NA|TRBV19|TRBD2|TRBJ2-7
CASSILGGSSYEQYF
TGTGCCAGTAGTATCCTGGGGGGGAGCTCCTACGAGCAGTACTTC
>NA|TRBV10-3|TRBD2|TRBJ2-5
CATQPAGLAGGSYQETQYF
TGTGCCACCCAACCCGCGGGACTAGCGGGGGGATCGTACCAAGAGACCCAGTACTTC
>NA|TRBV4-1|NA|TRBJ2-2
CASSQAQNTGELFF
TGCGCCAGCAGCCAAGCCCAGAACACCGGGGAGCTGTTTTTT
>NA|TRBV29-1|NA|TRBJ1-2
CSVQPWGRDGYTF
TGCAGCGTCCAGCCATGGGGGAGGGATGGCTACACCTTC
>NA|TRBV3-1/TRBV3-2|NA|TRBJ1-1
CASSPTSPGSIEAFF
TGTGCCAGCAGCCCAACATCCCCCGGGTCCATTGAAGCTTTCTTT
>NA|TRBV6-5|NA|TRBJ2-7
CASTSGSDEQYF
TGTGCCAGCACCTCCGGGTCGGACGAGCAGTACTTC
>NA|TRBV5-1|NA|TRBJ1-2
CASSLALADSYGYTF
TGCGCCAGCAGCTTGGCCTTAGCGGATTCCTATGGCTACACCTTC
>NA|TRBV2|NA|TRBJ2-1
CASRELGLEGNEQFF
TGTGCCAGCAGAGAGCTAGGTTTAGAGGGCAATGAGCAGTTCTTC
>NA|TRBV9|TRBD1|TRBJ1-2
CASSLDRGVYTF
TGTGCCAGCAGCCTGGACAGGGGCGTCTACACCTTC
>NA|TRBV6-1|TRBD2|TRBJ2-1
CASSEVLGGERFF
TGTGCCAGCAGTGAAGTTCTCGGGGGGGAACGGTTCTTC
>NA|TRBV7-9|TRBD1|TRBJ2-5
CASSSDRGHLETQYF
TGTGCCAGCAGCTCAGACAGGGGGCACTTGGAGACCCAGTACTTC
>NA|TRBV5-1|NA|TRBJ2-1
CASSLGRGASEQFF
TGCGCCAGCAGCTTGGGACGGGGGGCCTCTGAGCAGTTCTTC
>NA|TRBV3-1/TRBV3-2|NA|TRBJ1-6
CASSQETANSPLHF
TGTGCCAGCAGCCAAGAAACAGCAAATTCACCCCTCCACTTT
>NA|TRBV7-2|TRBD1|TRBJ1-6
CASSSSGQGSSPLHF
TGTGCCAGCAGCTCCTCTGGACAGGGGAGTTCACCCCTCCACTTT
>NA|TRBV7-2|TRBD2|TRBJ2-5
CASSHRTSRETQYF
TGTGCCAGCAGCCACAGGACTAGCCGAGAGACCCAGTACTTC
>NA|TRBV19|TRBD1|TRBJ1-5
CASSIWGQGYQPQHF
TGTGCCAGTAGTATTTGGGGACAGGGCTATCAGCCCCAGCATTTT
>NA|TRBV6-7|TRBD1|TRBJ2-3
CASSYNPGQGPDTQYF
TGTGCCAGCAGTTATAACCCGGGACAGGGGCCAGATACGCAGTATTTT
>NA|TRBV6-4|NA|TRBJ2-3
CASSDSITGKTAQYF
TGTGCCAGCAGTGACTCGATTACAGGGAAAACAGCGCAGTATTTT
>NA|TRBV6-2/TRBV6-3|NA|TRBJ1-2
CASSYSSLDRYGYTF
TGTGCCAGCAGTTACTCTTCCTTGGACAGATATGGCTACACCTTC
>NA|TRBV4-1|TRBD1|TRBJ1-2
CASSGRVFVQGANYGYTF
TGCGCCAGCAGCGGCCGGGTATTTGTCCAGGGGGCTAACTATGGCTACACCTTC
>NA|TRBV30|TRBD1|TRBJ1-5
CAWSVRQGLNQPQHF
TGTGCCTGGAGTGTCCGACAGGGGTTGAATCAGCCCCAGCATTTT
>NA|TRBV2|NA|TRBJ2-3
CASRVEGGDTQYF
TGTGCCAGCAGAGTAGAGGGAGGAGATACGCAGTATTTT
>NA|TRBV10-3|TRBD2|TRBJ2-1
CATALTSGGTINEQFF
TGTGCCACTGCCTTAACAAGCGGGGGGACTATCAATGAGCAGTTCTTC
>NA|TRBV5-6|NA|TRBJ1-2
CASSLDWTDGYTF
TGTGCCAGCAGCTTGGACTGGACAGATGGCTACACCTTC
>NA|TRBV4-1|NA|TRBJ2-3
CASSQVDKAQGPDTQYF
TGCGCCAGCAGCCAAGTAGACAAAGCGCAGGGCCCAGATACGCAGTATTTT
>NA|TRBV6-4|TRBD2|TRBJ2-3
CASSDAAGGRDTQYF
TGTGCCAGCAGTGACGCAGCGGGGGGGCGAGATACGCAGTATTTT
>NA|TRBV6-5|NA|TRBJ2-5
CAIGASQETQYF
TGTGCCATAGGGGCCAGCCAAGAGACCCAGTACTTC
>NA|TRBV27|NA|TRBJ1-5
CASGGNQPQHF
TGTGCATCGGGGGGCAATCAGCCCCAGCATTTT
>NA|TRBV30|NA|TRBJ2-7
CAWSVAGSYEQYF
TGTGCCTGGAGTGTAGCGGGTTCCTACGAGCAGTACTTC
>NA|TRBV5-6|TRBD2|TRBJ2-3
CASSLRLAGVTDTQYF
TGTGCCAGCAGCTTGAGACTAGCGGGGGTCACAGATACGCAGTATTTT
>NA|TRBV7-2|NA|TRBJ1-1
CASSSQLNTEAFF
TGTGCCAGCAGCTCACAACTGAACACTGAAGCTTTCTTT
>NA|TRBV5-8|NA|TRBJ1-2
CASSLVGLGAMLGYTF
TGTGCCAGCAGCTTGGTGGGATTGGGGGCGATGTTAGGCTACACCTTC
>NA|TRBV18|NA|TRBJ1-4
CASSPQGATNEKLFF
TGTGCCAGCTCACCACAGGGGGCAACTAATGAAAAACTGTTTTTT
>NA|TRBV30|NA|TRBJ1-6
CAWRPPGSQFSTPLHF
TGTGCCTGGAGACCTCCTGGGAGCCAGTTCTCAACACCCCTCCACTTT
>NA|TRBV9|NA|TRBJ1-5
CASSVVDGRGQPQHF
TGTGCCAGCAGCGTAGTCGACGGGAGGGGTCAGCCCCAGCATTTT
>once|TRBV10-3|NA|TRBJ2-3
CATSDSRSTDTQYF
TGTGCCACCTCGGACAGCCGAAGCACAGATACGCAGTATTTT
>NA|TRBV5-6|NA|TRBJ1-2
CASSFYGQKGLSDYGYTF
TGTGCCAGCAGCTTCTACGGACAGAAAGGGCTATCCGACTATGGCTACACCTTC
>many|TRBV6-1|NA|TRBJ2-6
CASSEDSSGANVLTF
TGTGCCAGCAGTGAAGACAGCTCTGGGGCCAACGTCCTGACTTTC
>NA|TRBV30|NA|TRBJ1-2
CAWKGAAYGYTF
TGTGCCTGGAAGGGAGCGGCCTATGGCTACACCTTC
>once|TRBV18|NA|TRBJ2-7
CASSPPVEYEQYF
TGTGCCAGCTCACCACCGGTTGAGTACGAGCAGTACTTC
>NA|TRBV28|NA|TRBJ2-1
CASSLPRGSGSYNEQFF
TGTGCCAGCAGTTTGCCGCGGGGCAGTGGCTCCTACAATGAGCAGTTCTTC
>NA|TRBV30|TRBD2|TRBJ2-7
CAWKAGAGYEQYF
TGTGCCTGGAAAGCGGGGGCGGGCTACGAGCAGTACTTC
>NA|TRBV5-1|NA|TRBJ2-7
CASSLTGSYEQYF
TGCGCCAGCAGCTTGACAGGCTCCTACGAGCAGTACTTC
>NA|TRBV4-2|NA|TRBJ2-3
CASTTTVRGTDTQYF
TGTGCCAGCACCACGACAGTTAGGGGAACAGATACGCAGTATTTT
>NA|TRBV2|NA|TRBJ1-6
CASRIRGQNNSPLHF
TGTGCCAGCAGGATCCGTGGACAGAATAATTCACCCCTCCACTTT
>NA|TRBV5-4|NA|TRBJ2-3
CASSPGSTDTQYF
TGTGCCAGCAGCCCGGGGAGCACAGATACGCAGTATTTT
>NA|TRBV7-9|NA|TRBJ1-4
CASSSPEVQNGEKLFF
TGTGCCAGCAGCTCCCCAGAGGTTCAAAATGGGGAAAAACTGTTTTTT
>NA|TRBV30|NA|TRBJ2-1
CAWSVLARNEQFF
TGTGCCTGGAGTGTTCTAGCGCGAAATGAGCAGTTCTTC
>NA|TRBV19|TRBD1|TRBJ1-5
CASNDYRGGNDQPQHF
TGTGCCAGTAACGACTACAGGGGGGGCAATGATCAGCCCCAGCATTTT
>NA|TRBV24-1|TRBD1|TRBJ1-5
CATSDPGQNQPQHF
TGTGCCACCAGTGATCCGGGACAGAATCAGCCCCAGCATTTT